Listed here are 23 T cell receptor beta chains from one sample, sequenced in a study of blood T cell repertoires in COVID-19. Assay used: immunoSEQ multiplex PCR; TCRdb lists only in-frame clones, some missing. The table has 110,000 or so clones, over 80% seen once. The material sequenced was peripheral blood. These receptors were taken from a woman in her 50s with acute or convalescent COVID-19.

The rearrangement joins TRBV30 to TRBJ1-1; D might be TRBD1 (5 bases). V gave up 4 bases and J gave up 0 bases, with 9 bases separating them. The CDR3 spans 13 residues. Germline V gives CDR1 GTSNPN, CDR2 SVGIG (reference sequence). CDR3 DNA sequence: TGTGCCTGGAACAGGTTAATGAACACTGAAGCTTTCTTT. It codes for CAWNRLMNTEAFF.

The chain is built from TRBV2 and TRBJ2-7, with D perhaps matching TRBD2 (5 bases). This CDR3 comprises 14 residues. Germline V CDR1 and CDR2: SNHLY, FYNNEI. Deletions cut 7 bases from V and 4 bases from J, with 17 bases between. CDR3 nucleotide sequence: TGTGCCAGCAATAGTTTCCTAGCCGAATACGAGCAGTACTTC. Translation gives CASNSFLAEYEQYF.

The chain couples TRBV7-2 to TRBJ1-1, with no clear D. This CDR3 region has 16 residues. Deletions cut 5 bases from V and 5 bases from J, with 21 bases between. Germline values: CDR1 SGHTA, CDR2 FQGNSA. Written as DNA, the CDR3 is TGTGCCAGCAGCCCTTCGCGAGCGGGCGTTGGAACTGAAGCTTTCTTT. It specifies CASSPSRAGVGTEAFF. The full variable domain, rest sourced from reference TRBV7-2 and TRBJ1-1, is GAGVSQSPSNKVTEKGKDVELRCDPISGHTALYWYRQSLGQGLEFLIYFQGNSAPDKSGLPSDRFSAERTGGSVSTLTIQRTQQEDSAVYLCASSPSRAGVGTEAFFGQGTRLTVV.

This clone was observed a single time. As DNA, the CDR3 is TGCGCCAGCAGCCAAAGACAGGTTCCTATGATATCTGGAAACACCATATATTTT. Translation gives CASSQRQVPMISGNTIYF. The chain joins TRBV4-1 to TRBJ1-3; a possible D gene is TRBD1 (6 bases). The CDR3 runs to 18 residues. The V end lost 2 bases, the J end lost 1 base, and 18 bases lay between the germline ends. Germline V gives CDR1 MGHRA, CDR2 YSYEKL.

The chain employs TRBV3-1 (or the pseudogene TRBV3-2) and TRBJ2-1; TRBD1 aligns across 10 bases. The CDR3 runs to 14 residues. Losses at the gene ends were 4 bases for V and 9 bases for J; bases not matched to a gene: 6. Germline CDR1 reads LGHDT; CDR2 reads YNNKEL (reference sequence). The CDR3 sequence: CASSRQGAGGEQFF. The CDR3 DNA follows: TGTGCCAGCAGCCGACAGGGGGCTGGTGGTGAGCAGTTCTTC.

The DNA for the CDR3 is TGTGCCAGCAGTTCCCAGGGCAGTGGCTACACCTTC. Protein product: CASSSQGSGYTF. This chain joins TRBV6-2 or TRBV6-3 and TRBJ1-2; possibly TRBD1 for D (5 bases). The CDR3 extends over 12 amino acids. Trimming left V 4 bases short and J 7 bases short, with 10 bases between. Looked up from germline, CDR1 is MNHEY and CDR2 is SVGEGT.

The V call is TRBV11-2, the J call TRBJ2-2, with unresolved D. Trimming shortened V by 6 bases and J by 1 base, and 9 bases separated the two germline ends. CDR1 SGHAT and CDR2 FQNNGV come from the germline V gene. The CDR3 has 14 residues. The CDR3 DNA sequence: TGTGCCAGCAGACTGCGACAGAACACCGGGGAGCTGTTTTTT. Protein: CASRLRQNTGELFF.

The J gene is TRBJ1-3, the V gene TRBV5-1; 7 bases are shared with TRBD1. This CDR3 spans 14 amino acids. Germline V gives CDR1 SGHRS, CDR2 YFSETQ. Trimming cost V 4 bases and J 2 bases; bases outside gene matches: 3. The CDR3 DNA reads TGCGCCAGCAGCCCTGGGACAGCTGGAAACACCATATATTTT. Translating gives CASSPGTAGNTIYF.

The V call is TRBV6-5, the J call TRBJ1-1; maybe TRBD1 (6 bases). CDR1 is MNHEY, CDR2 SVGAGI, per germline. Trimming left V 2 bases short and J 3 bases short, with 13 bases between. This CDR3 contains 15 residues. The chain's CDR3 is CASSYGQGLDTEAFF. The DNA of the CDR3 is TGTGCCAGCAGTTACGGTCAGGGGCTAGACACTGAAGCTTTCTTT.

V gene TRBV6-5 combines with J gene TRBJ1-6; D not resolved. V was cut by 7 bases and J by 8 bases, with 15 bases left in between. The V gene's germline CDR1 is MNHEY and CDR2 SVGAGI. CDR3 length equals 14 residues. In DNA form, the CDR3 reads TGTGCCAGCACCTTAAACCTCGGGGATTCACCCCTCCACTTT. Translated, it gives CASTLNLGDSPLHF.

This chain uses TRBV28 with TRBJ2-3; perhaps TRBD2 as D (6 bases). V was shortened by 8 bases and J by 1 base, with 16 bases between the two germline ends. The germline CDR1 and CDR2 sequences are MDHEN and SYDVKM. The CDR3 totals 15 residues. For the CDR3, the DNA is TGTGCCAGCCAGGGTAAAGGGACTCGCACAGATACGCAGTATTTT. Encoded protein: CASQGKGTRTDTQYF.

V usage is TRBV27 and J usage is TRBJ2-2; D possibly corresponds to TRBD1 (6 bases). V lost 5 bases, J lost 4 bases, and 11 bases lay in between. In germline, CDR1 is MNHEY, CDR2 SMNVEV (reference sequence). The CDR3 extends over 14 amino acids. DNA of the CDR3: TGTGCCAGCAGTCCCCGGGACATCACCGGGGAGCTGTTTTTT. As protein: CASSPRDITGELFF.

This clone was observed a handful of times. The genes are TRBV18 and TRBJ2-1, with D perhaps matching TRBD2 (5 bases). The CDR3 loop spans 12 amino acids. V lost 4 bases and J 7 bases, leaving 8 bases between the germline ends. In germline, CDR1 is KGHSH, CDR2 LQKENI. The CDR3 is CASSRESNEQFF. DNA of the CDR3: TGTGCCAGCTCACGGGAGTCTAATGAGCAGTTCTTC.

The chain carries TRBV5-6 and TRBJ2-7; the D gene is possibly TRBD1 (6 bases). V lost 6 bases and J 5 bases, leaving 15 bases between the germline ends. Germline V gene data show CDR1 as SGHDT and CDR2 as YYEEEE. This CDR3 is 13 amino acids long. The CDR3 reads CASKSTGSHEQYF. The CDR3 bases are TGTGCCAGCAAAAGCACAGGGTCCCACGAGCAGTACTTC.

The chain joins TRBV9 to TRBJ2-4; D possibly corresponds to TRBD2 (5 bases). Trimming shortened V by 4 bases and J by 0 bases, and 14 bases separated the two germline ends. The CDR3 is 16 residues long. Per germline, CDR1 SGDLS and CDR2 YYNGEE. The CDR3 is CASSPRSGLAKNIQYF. Here the CDR3 DNA reads TGTGCCAGCAGCCCACGGAGCGGTCTAGCCAAAAACATTCAGTACTTC.

The V and J genes are TRBV7-9 and TRBJ1-5, with D possibly being TRBD1 (5 bases). CDR1 and CDR2 from the germline V gene are SEHNR and FQNEAQ (reference sequence). Trimming removed 5 bases at V and 6 bases at J, with 8 bases between. The CDR3 covers 12 residues. The CDR3 DNA sequence: TGTGCCAGCAGCGCGGACATTCAGCCCCAGCATTTT. The encoded protein is CASSADIQPQHF.

The rearrangement uses TRBV6-6 and TRBJ1-2, with 7 bases matching TRBD1. Trimming took 7 bases from V and 6 from J; bases not matched to a gene: 5. Germline V gives CDR1 MNHNY, CDR2 SVGAGI (reference sequence). The CDR3 loop spans 12 amino acids. The CDR3 region has the DNA TGTGCCAGCACCCCGACAGGGAATGGCTACACCTTC. Translation gives CASTPTGNGYTF.

This rearrangement joins TRBV7-9 to TRBJ2-5; TRBD1 might be the D (5 bases). The CDR3 is 11 amino acids. Germline V gives CDR1 SEHNR, CDR2 FQNEAQ (reference sequence). V lost 5 bases, J lost 7 bases, and 8 bases lay in between. CDR3 loop: CASSTTGTQYF. Here the CDR3 DNA reads TGTGCCAGCAGCACAACAGGGACCCAGTACTTC.

The CDR3 loop is CASRKGAGVPLGEQFF. The CDR3 region has the DNA TGTGCCAGCAGAAAAGGGGCGGGAGTGCCCCTTGGGGAGCAGTTCTTC. This chain joins TRBV6-4 and TRBJ2-1; 7 nucleotides agree with TRBD2. CDR1 is MRHNA, CDR2 SNTAGT, per germline. This CDR3 has 16 residues. Trimming at V came to 6 bases and at J to 10 bases, leaving 18 bases not matched to a gene.

J is TRBJ1-2 and V is TRBV2, with D possibly TRBD1 on 6 matching bases. V was cut by 0 bases and J by 5 bases, with 19 bases left in between. Germline lookup yields CDR1 SNHLY and CDR2 FYNNEI. The CDR3 is made up of 17 amino acids. The CDR3 nucleotides are TGTGCCAGCAGTGAAGCGGGCAGGGGTCCGATACTTTATGGCTACACCTTC. It codes for CASSEAGRGPILYGYTF.

The chain joins TRBV28 to TRBJ2-1; 12 bases are a match to TRBD2. Germline trimming cut 3 bases from V and 7 bases from J; bases unmatched to any gene: 4. Germline V lookup: CDR1 MDHEN, CDR2 SYDVKM. This CDR3 has 15 amino acids. CDR3 bases: TGTGCCAGCAGTTTCTCTAGCGGGAGGGCGAATGAGCAGTTCTTC. Amino acid sequence: CASSFSSGRANEQFF.

This clone was detected only once. The CDR3 loop is CASSLVSTGQYTGELFF. The CDR3 region has the DNA TGTGCCAGCAGTTTAGTTTCAACGGGACAGTACACCGGGGAGCTGTTTTTT. The chain combines TRBV27 with TRBJ2-2; TRBD1 agrees at 7 bases. Germline CDR1 is MNHEY and CDR2 is SMNVEV (reference sequence). This CDR3 contains 17 residues. The junction had 9 bases not matched to a gene; V was cut back by 2 bases and J by 3 bases.

The CDR3 protein is CASSWRGVWPNTEAFF. The CDR3 nucleotides read TGTGCCAGCAGTTGGCGGGGGGTCTGGCCAAACACTGAAGCTTTCTTT. V and J are TRBV6-2 or TRBV6-3 and TRBJ1-1, with D tentatively TRBD1 (5 bases). The germline V gene encodes CDR1 MNHEY and CDR2 SVGEGT. The CDR3 loop spans 16 amino acids. Trimming stripped 4 bases from V and 2 bases from J, with 17 bases between.